Presented here are 17 T cell receptor beta chains from one specimen sequenced in a study of T cells in Graves' hyperthyroidism and ophthalmopathy. RNA transcripts served as the template for amplifying TCR beta CDR3 regions. The HTBI set primed first-round TCR CDR3 RT-PCR. One entry per CDR3 protein, called by TCRdb with MiXCR from the multiplex PCR reads. This sample carries around 620,000 distinct CDR3 sequences, 12% to 15% of them seen once, and the ten largest clones take roughly 7%. The sequencing sample was made of blood. These receptor sequences come from a woman between 18 and 29 years old with Graves' ophthalmopathy.

The chain links TRBV5-6 to TRBJ1-5, with D possibly being TRBD1 (6 bases). The CDR3 spans 16 residues. The V and J ends lost 0 bases and 2 bases respectively, with 12 bases between them. Looked up from germline, CDR1 is SGHDT and CDR2 is YYEEEE. The CDR3 is CASSLGAQGGNQPQHF. The CDR3, as DNA: TGTGCCAGCAGCTTGGGGGCACAGGGAGGCAATCAGCCCCAGCATTTT.

This clonotype was counted a few times. The rearrangement uses TRBV25-1 and TRBJ2-4; 10 nucleotides match TRBD2. The CDR3 totals 24 residues. Trimming removed 4 bases from V and 4 bases from J; junction bases left unmatched: 31. Germline CDR1 is MGHDK and CDR2 is SYGVNS. The CDR3 DNA sequence: TGTGCCAGCAGTGCGACCCGGGACAGAGCTAGCGGGAGACGGCCCGTCGACCTTAAAAACATTCAGTACTTC. This gives the protein CASSATRDRASGRRPVDLKNIQYF.

This clonotype was found many times. CDR3 loop: CASSGQGGVETQYF. DNA of the CDR3: TGTGCCAGCAGCGGACAGGGGGGAGTGGAGACCCAGTACTTC. The V call is TRBV11-2, the J call TRBJ2-5, with TRBD1 matching 10 bases. CDR3 length: 14 amino acids. Trimming took 5 bases from V and 5 from J; bases not matched to a gene: 5. Germline assignment: CDR1 SGHAT and CDR2 FQNNGV.

In this sample, this clonotype turned up many times. The chain uses TRBV28 and TRBJ2-2; TRBD1 might be the D (6 bases). CDR3 length: 14 amino acids. Germline values: CDR1 MDHEN, CDR2 SYDVKM. The V gene lost 7 bases and the J gene lost 0 bases, with 9 bases spanning the gap. The CDR3 reads CASIGTPNTGELFF. CDR3 in DNA: TGTGCCAGCATCGGGACACCGAACACCGGGGAGCTGTTTTTT.

This clonotype was observed a handful of times. The chain has TRBV4-1 and TRBJ2-7; D gene ambiguous. Per germline, CDR1 MGHRA and CDR2 YSYEKL. V lost 3 bases, J lost 4 bases, and 10 bases lay in between. The CDR3 extends over 13 amino acids. The CDR3 loop reads CASSHPLGYEQYF. Written as DNA, the CDR3 is TGCGCCAGCAGCCACCCCCTTGGGTACGAGCAGTACTTC.

This clonotype was detected many times. The chain combines TRBV7-2 with TRBJ1-2; D might be TRBD1 (5 bases). The CDR3 is 14 amino acids. Trimming removed 6 bases at V and 5 bases at J, with 16 bases between. The germline gives CDR1 SGHTA, CDR2 FQGNSA. The CDR3 nucleotides read TGTGCCAGCAGTTCCCTGGGGGGGAGGTATGGCTACACCTTC. As protein: CASSSLGGRYGYTF.

There are many counts of this clonotype. The CDR3 coding sequence is TGTGCCAGCAGCTTAGGACAGGGACCGAACACTGAAGCTTTCTTT. Amino acids: CASSLGQGPNTEAFF. V gene TRBV7-8 combines with J gene TRBJ1-1; 7 bases fit TRBD1. Trimming cost V 1 base and J 1 base; bases outside gene matches: 3. Per the germline V gene, CDR1 is SGHVS and CDR2 is FQNEAQ. The CDR3 runs 15 residues.

This clonotype showed up just a few times. Germline is not matched at one junction end, which may reflect a read error. The V gene is TRBV18, the J gene TRBJ1-5, with D possibly matching TRBD1 (5 bases). This CDR3 is 16 amino acids long. Germline-derived CDR1 and CDR2 are KGHSH and LQKENI. Here the CDR3 reads CASSPDRPNSNRPQHF. CDR3 DNA: TGTGCCAGCTCACCCGACAGACCCAATAGCAATCGGCCCCAGCATTTT.

This clonotype was picked up a small number of times. This chain connects TRBV19 to TRBJ1-1; tentative D call: TRBD1 (6 bases). Per the germline V gene, CDR1 is LNHDA and CDR2 is SQIVND (reference sequence). The CDR3 runs to 18 residues. Trimming cost V 1 base and J 2 bases, with 20 bases left between them. The CDR3 loop is CASSIAFWGYRANTEAFF. Written as DNA, the CDR3 is TGTGCCAGTAGTATAGCCTTTTGGGGATACAGGGCCAACACTGAAGCTTTCTTT.

In this sample, this clonotype turned up many times. The V call is TRBV30, the J call TRBJ2-1, with D perhaps TRBD2 (5 bases). Germline CDR1 reads GTSNPN; CDR2 reads SVGIG (reference sequence). This CDR3 is 14 amino acids long. V dropped 3 bases and J dropped 4 bases, with 13 bases sitting between them. The CDR3 DNA is TGTGCCTGGAGGCCTGCTGGACTTTACAATGAGCAGTTCTTC. Protein product: CAWRPAGLYNEQFF.

This clonotype has ten or more counts. The chain has TRBV11-1 and TRBJ2-2; D could derive from TRBD1 or TRBD2 (7 bases each). CDR1 is SGHAT and CDR2 is FQDESV in the germline V gene (reference sequence). This CDR3 comprises 15 residues. Trimming took off 2 bases at V and 5 bases at J, with 12 bases between the two ends. CDR3 nucleotide sequence: TGTGCCAGCAGCTTATCGCAGGGGGGGACCGGGGAGCTGTTTTTT. It translates to CASSLSQGGTGELFF.

The chain links TRBV20-1 to TRBJ2-2, with 12 bases identical to TRBD2. The CDR3 consists of 17 residues. CDR1 DFQATT and CDR2 SNEGSKA come from the germline V gene (reference sequence). V lost 5 bases and J lost 6; bases outside the gene matches: 13. The CDR3, as DNA: TGCAGTGCTGAGGGGGGACTAGCGGGTTCGGGGGCCGGGGAGCTGTTTTTT. It is translated as CSAEGGLAGSGAGELFF.

At least ten counts were recorded for this clonotype. The V and J genes are TRBV12-5 and TRBJ2-2; 11 bases map to TRBD2. Germline CDR1 is LGHNT and CDR2 is FRNRAP. The CDR3 spans 16 residues. V trimming: 10 bases; J trimming: 3 bases; junction bases outside the gene matches: 10. The CDR3 here is CAMKTIAGGYTGELFF. For the CDR3, the DNA is TGTGCTATGAAGACGATAGCGGGAGGGTACACCGGGGAGCTGTTTTTT. Variable domain in full (rest from reference TRBV12-5 and TRBJ2-2): DARVTQTPRHKVTEMGQEVTMRCQPILGHNTVFWYRQTMMQGLELLAYFRNRAPLDDSGMPKDRFSAEMPDATLATLKIQPSEPRDSAVYFCAMKTIAGGYTGELFFGEGSRLTVL.

This clonotype was found many times. The chain carries TRBV12-5 and TRBJ2-1; TRBD2 is a possible D gene (6 bases). The CDR3 contains 20 residues. Germline CDR1 LGHNT, CDR2 FRNRAP. The V end was cut by 0 bases, the J end by 3 bases, with 24 bases between. The CDR3 DNA follows: TGTGCTAGTGGTTTGGTACCTGGGGGGTTGGCGGGAAAGGTCTACAATGAGCAGTTCTTC. It is translated as CASGLVPGGLAGKVYNEQFF.

This clonotype has a handful of counts. The chain links TRBV7-2 to TRBJ1-2; D is unresolved. The CDR3 length is 14 residues. In germline, CDR1 is SGHTA, CDR2 FQGNSA. Trimming pared 1 base from V and 5 bases from J, leaving 11 bases between. The CDR3 DNA follows: TGTGCCAGCAGCTTAGAATCGAGTTCTTATGGCTACACCTTC. Translation: CASSLESSSYGYTF.

This clonotype has at least ten counts. The V call is TRBV5-1, the J call TRBJ2-3; TRBD2 matches 14 bases. Germline CDR1 SGHRS, CDR2 YFSETQ. The V and J ends lost 1 base and 4 bases, in that order; junction bases with no gene match: 2. The CDR3 is made up of 16 amino acids. CDR3 in DNA: TGCGCCAGCAGCTTGTCGGGACTAGCGGGAGCAGATACGCAGTATTTT. Protein sequence: CASSLSGLAGADTQYF.

The rearrangement links TRBV30 to TRBJ2-1, with D possibly TRBD1 on 6 matching bases. Germline V gives CDR1 GTSNPN, CDR2 SVGIG (reference sequence). Trimming shortened V by 0 bases and J by 15 bases, and 18 bases separated the two germline ends. The CDR3 has 13 residues. CDR3: CAWSVRAGDNRFF. CDR3 nucleotides: TGTGCCTGGAGTGTACGGGCAGGGGATAATCGGTTCTTC.